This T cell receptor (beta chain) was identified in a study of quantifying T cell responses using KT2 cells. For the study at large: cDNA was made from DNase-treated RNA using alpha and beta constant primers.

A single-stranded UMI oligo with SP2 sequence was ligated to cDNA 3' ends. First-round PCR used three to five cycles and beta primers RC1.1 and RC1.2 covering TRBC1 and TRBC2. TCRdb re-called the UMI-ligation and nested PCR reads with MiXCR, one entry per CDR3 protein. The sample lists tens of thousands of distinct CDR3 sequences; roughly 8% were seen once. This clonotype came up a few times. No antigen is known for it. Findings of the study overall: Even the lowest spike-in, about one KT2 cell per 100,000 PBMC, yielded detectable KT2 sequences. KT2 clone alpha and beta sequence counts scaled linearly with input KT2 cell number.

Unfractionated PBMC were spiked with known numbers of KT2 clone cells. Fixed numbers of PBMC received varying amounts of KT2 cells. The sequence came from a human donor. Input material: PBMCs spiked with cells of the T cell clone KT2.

The CDR3 DNA sequence: TGCAGCGTTACCAGGGGGGATGAGGATACGCAGTATTTT. Its translation: CSVTRGDEDTQYF. This chain joins TRBV29-1 and TRBJ2-3; tentative D call: TRBD1 (7 bases). The CDR3 totals 13 residues. CDR1 is SQVTM and CDR2 is ANQGSEA in the germline V gene. Deletions cut 5 bases from V and 6 bases from J, with 15 bases between.